The 5 T cell receptor beta chains presented below share a single source sample, sequenced in a study of early T cells in non-severe SARS-CoV-2 infection. MiXCR, run by TCRdb on the 5' RACE reads, gives a single entry per CDR3 protein. Among around 59,000 distinct CDR3 sequences listed, 8.9% were seen once. Sequencing was done on a sample of whole blood. The receptors were sampled from an adult who was a healthcare worker with PCR-confirmed SARS-CoV-2 infection or an uninfected control (not recorded which).

The chain carries TRBV4-3 and TRBJ2-3; D gene ambiguous. The CDR3 length is 20 residues. CDR1 and CDR2 (germline): LGHNA, YSLEER. Trimming removed 0 bases at V and 2 bases at J, with 24 bases between. The CDR3 DNA reads TGCGCCAGCAGCCAAGATAGGAGCCCTAATACTTTAGGGCTCACAGATACGCAGTATTTT. This gives the protein CASSQDRSPNTLGLTDTQYF.

The sample holds a few counts of this clonotype. The chain has TRBV7-9 and TRBJ1-2, with D possibly being TRBD1 (6 bases). CDR1 and CDR2 (germline): SEHNR, FQNEAQ (reference sequence). The CDR3 contains 15 residues. V lost 4 bases and J 5 bases, leaving 17 bases between the germline ends. The CDR3 loop is CASSSLLQGRYGYTF. The CDR3 DNA is TGTGCCAGCAGCTCACTTCTACAGGGAAGATATGGCTACACCTTC.

In this sample, this clonotype turned up a few times. This sequence joins TRBV7-6 and TRBJ2-7; TRBD1 might be the D (5 bases). The germline V gene encodes CDR1 SGHVS and CDR2 FNYEAQ. V was shortened by 5 bases and J by 6 bases, with 20 bases between the two germline ends. The CDR3 sequence is 15 residues long. The CDR3 DNA is TGTGCCAGCAGCCTAGTGTCCGATAATCAGGGCGAGCAGTACTTC. This gives the protein CASSLVSDNQGEQYF. Filled out from reference TRBV7-6 and TRBJ2-7, the complete variable domain reads GAGVSQSPRYKVTKRGQDVALRCDPISGHVSLYWYRQALGQGPEFLTYFNYEAQQDKSGLPNDRFSAERPEGSISTLTIQRTEQRDSAMYRCASSLVSDNQGEQYFGPGTRLTVT.

The table lists this clonotype with a few counts. The V gene is TRBV9, the J gene TRBJ2-3, with 13 bases matching TRBD2. Germline-derived CDR1 and CDR2 are SGDLS and YYNGEE. CDR3 length equals 16 residues. Trimming cost V 4 bases and J 5 bases; bases outside gene matches: 7. DNA of the CDR3: TGTGCCAGCAGCCCAACTAGCGGGAGGGCCGGAGATACGCAGTATTTT. Protein: CASSPTSGRAGDTQYF.

In this sample, this clonotype turned up many times. The genes are TRBV10-3 and TRBJ2-7, with 9 bases that match TRBD1. Germline CDR1 is ENHRY and CDR2 is SYGVKD. After removal of 6 bases from V and 6 bases from J, the junction contained 9 bases not matched to a gene. The CDR3 length is 14 residues. The CDR3 coding sequence is TGTGCCATCAGACCGGGACAGGGCTCTAGCGAGCAGTACTTC. It yields the protein CAIRPGQGSSEQYF.